This T cell receptor beta chain appears in the sequencing data of a study of regulatory T cells in long-lasting Graves disease. Study outcomes and limitations: Possibly, too few samples lowered accuracy.

Time point indicated: newly diagnosed GD, antithyroid drugs for less than 3 months. PBMCs provided the RNA from which the TCR library was made. Arm-PCR of CDR3 regions and iRepertoire HTBI primers were used to build TCR beta libraries. MiXCR, applied by TCRdb to the multiplex PCR reads, yields one record per CDR3 protein. The table shows about 440,000 distinct CDR3 sequences, with around 14% occurring only once. About this clonotype itself: Its antigen is still unknown.

V lost 8 bases to trimming and J lost 5 bases; unmatched junction nucleotides: 9. This CDR3 comprises 14 residues. The data also belong to a second study, concerning T cells in Graves' hyperthyroidism and ophthalmopathy.

V and J are TRBV12-3 or TRBV12-4 and TRBJ2-5; 9 positions match TRBD1. Sequenced material: peripheral blood mononuclear cells (PBMCs), taken at new diagnosis, from a patient treated with antithyroid drugs. This clonotype originated in a woman aged 25 to 45 with Graves disease. CDR3 residues: CASGNRGRGETQYF. In nucleotides, the CDR3 is TGTGCCAGCGGGAACAGGGGGCGCGGTGAGACCCAGTACTTC.